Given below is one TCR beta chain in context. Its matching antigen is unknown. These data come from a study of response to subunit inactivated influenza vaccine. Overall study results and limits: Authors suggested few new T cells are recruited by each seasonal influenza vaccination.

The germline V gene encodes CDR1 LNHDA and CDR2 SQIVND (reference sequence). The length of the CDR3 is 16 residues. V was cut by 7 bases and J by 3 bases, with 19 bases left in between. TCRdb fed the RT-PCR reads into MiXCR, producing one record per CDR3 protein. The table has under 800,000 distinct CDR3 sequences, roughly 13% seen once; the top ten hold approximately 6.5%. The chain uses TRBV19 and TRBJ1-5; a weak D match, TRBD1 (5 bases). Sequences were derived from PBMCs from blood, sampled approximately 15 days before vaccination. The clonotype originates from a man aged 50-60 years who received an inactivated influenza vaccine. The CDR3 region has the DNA TGTGCCAGTAAATCGAGACCCGGGGGATTCAATCAGCCCCAGCATTTT. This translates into CASKSRPGGFNQPQHF. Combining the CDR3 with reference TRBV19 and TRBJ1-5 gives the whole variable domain DGGITQSPKYLFRKEGQNVTLSCEQNLNHDAMYWYRQDPGQGLRLIYYSQIVNDFQKGDIAEGYSVSREKKESFPLTVTSAQKNPTAFYLCASKSRPGGFNQPQHFGDGTRLSIL.